These 2 T cell receptor beta chains originate from one sample sequenced in a study of T cells after yellow fever vaccination. TCRdb independently ran MiXCR on the 5' RACE reads; one entry per CDR3 protein. Seen here are some 560,000 distinct CDR3 sequences, around 21% observed once, and the top ten hold 14%. The specimen was PBMCs, collected 15 days after the yellow fever booster vaccination. The source is a man aged 25-40 years who received the YFV17D yellow fever vaccine.

This clonotype was counted between two and nine times. The genes are TRBV7-8 and TRBJ2-1; D could derive from TRBD1 or TRBD2 (5 bases each). V lost 5 bases and J 10 bases, leaving 27 bases between the germline ends. There are 17 residues in the CDR3. CDR1 is SGHVS, CDR2 FQNEAQ, per germline. CDR3 region: CASSPPMAGWGVREQFF. As DNA, the CDR3 is TGTGCCAGCAGCCCTCCTATGGCGGGTTGGGGCGTCAGGGAGCAGTTCTTC.

The V call is TRBV6-2 or TRBV6-3, the J call TRBJ2-4; tentatively, D is TRBD1 (6 bases). Germline V CDR1 and CDR2: MNHEY, SVGEGT. The CDR3 contains 15 residues. Trimming stripped 4 bases from V and 0 bases from J, with 10 bases between. The CDR3: CASSSQGTAKNIQYF. DNA of the CDR3: TGTGCCAGCAGTTCACAGGGAACAGCCAAAAACATTCAGTACTTC.